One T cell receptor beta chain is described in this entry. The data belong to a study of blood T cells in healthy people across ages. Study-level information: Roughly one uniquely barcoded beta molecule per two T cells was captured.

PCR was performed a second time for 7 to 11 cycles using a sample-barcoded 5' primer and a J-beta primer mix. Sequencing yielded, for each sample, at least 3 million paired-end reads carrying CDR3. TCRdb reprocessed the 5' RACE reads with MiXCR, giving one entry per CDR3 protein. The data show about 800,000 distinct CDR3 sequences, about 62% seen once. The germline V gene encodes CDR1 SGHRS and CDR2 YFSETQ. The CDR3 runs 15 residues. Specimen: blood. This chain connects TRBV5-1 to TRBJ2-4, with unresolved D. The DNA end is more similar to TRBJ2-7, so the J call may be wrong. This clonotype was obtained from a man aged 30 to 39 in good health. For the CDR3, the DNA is TGCGCCAGCAGCTTGGGACACCTAAGTAGCTACGAGCAGTACTTC. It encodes CASSLGHLSSYEQYF.